This TCR beta chain was recovered during a study of shared clonotypes between healthy human individuals. The protocol was immunoSEQ multiplex PCR, while the TCRdb copy is restricted to in-frame clones and leaves out a portion. The table lists around 88,000 clones, 68% of them singletons. V gave up 3 bases and J gave up 2 bases, with 13 bases separating them. This CDR3 contains 15 residues. CDR1 is SGHAT, CDR2 FQNNGV, per germline. The receptor's source is a man aged 25-45 years in good health. Sequenced: memory CD8+ T cells sorted from blood. Specified subset: CD45RO+ cells pooled with CCR7-negative TemRA cells. V gene TRBV11-2 combines with J gene TRBJ1-2; D remains ambiguous. The DNA for the CDR3 is TGTGCCAGCAGCTTGGACCCAACTTGGAACTATGGCTACACCTTC. It encodes CASSLDPTWNYGYTF.